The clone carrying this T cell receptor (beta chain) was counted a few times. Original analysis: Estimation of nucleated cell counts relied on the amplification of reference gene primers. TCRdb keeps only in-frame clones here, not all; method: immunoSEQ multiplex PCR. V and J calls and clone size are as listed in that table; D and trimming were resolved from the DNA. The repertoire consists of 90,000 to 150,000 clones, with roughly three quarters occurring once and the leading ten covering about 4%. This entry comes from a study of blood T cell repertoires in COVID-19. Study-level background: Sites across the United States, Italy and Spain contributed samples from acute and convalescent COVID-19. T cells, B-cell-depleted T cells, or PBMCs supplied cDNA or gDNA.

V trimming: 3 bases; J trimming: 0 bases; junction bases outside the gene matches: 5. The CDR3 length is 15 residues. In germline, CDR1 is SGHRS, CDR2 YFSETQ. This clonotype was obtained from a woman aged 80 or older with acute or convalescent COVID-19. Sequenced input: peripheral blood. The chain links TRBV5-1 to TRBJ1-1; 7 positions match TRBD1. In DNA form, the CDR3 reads TGCGCCAGCAGCTCCTCCGGGACAGTGAACACTGAAGCTTTCTTT. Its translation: CASSSSGTVNTEAFF.